One and the same sample provided the 20 T cell receptor beta chains below, sequenced in a study of regulatory T cells in long-lasting Graves disease. Building the TCR beta libraries relied on iRepertoire HTBI primers, and CDR3 regions underwent Arm-PCR. MiXCR, run by TCRdb on the multiplex PCR reads, gives a single entry per CDR3 protein. In the table there are approximately 310,000 distinct CDR3 sequences, 15% to 20% of which are singletons. The time point was: newly diagnosed GD, antithyroid drugs for less than 3 months. The TCR library was prepared using RNA isolated from PBMCs. Sequencing was performed on peripheral blood mononuclear cells (PBMCs), taken at new diagnosis, from a patient treated with antithyroid drugs. The receptors come from a female donor with Graves disease.

As concerns this clonotype: A read error may be the cause here, since a much bigger clone is one base away. This chain links TRBV28 with TRBJ1-5; no clear D. Trimming stripped 5 bases from V and 2 bases from J, with 13 bases between. Germline values: CDR1 MDHEN, CDR2 SYDVKM. This CDR3 is 15 amino acids long. The CDR3 DNA reads as TGTGCCAGCAGTCCTCGGGGAAAGGGCAATCAGCCCCAGCATTTT. This encodes CASSPRGKGNQPQHF.

This clonotype was seen at least ten times. The V and J genes are TRBV12-3 or TRBV12-4 and TRBJ1-1, with a weak D call TRBD1 (6 bases). The V end was cut by 7 bases, the J end by 7 bases, with 13 bases between. The CDR3 totals 12 residues. CDR3 protein: CASNRGALEAFF. Here the CDR3 DNA reads TGTGCCAGCAATCGGGGGGCTCTTGAAGCTTTCTTT.

This clonotype was seen ten or more times. Here the CDR3 reads CAWSSQPNTEAFF. CDR3 coding DNA: TGTGCCTGGAGTTCGCAACCGAACACTGAAGCTTTCTTT. V gene TRBV30 combines with J gene TRBJ1-1, with D unresolved. The germline V gene encodes CDR1 GTSNPN and CDR2 SVGIG (reference sequence). The CDR3 spans 13 residues. The ends were cut back, 2 bases at V and 1 base at J, with 8 bases in the middle. Looking up the rest from reference TRBV30 and TRBJ1-1 gives the full variable domain: SQTIHQWPATLVQPVGSPLSLECTVEGTSNPNLYWYRQAAGRGLQLLFYSVGIGQISSEVPQNLSASRPQDRQFILSSKKLLLSDSGFYLCAWSSQPNTEAFFGQGTRLTVV.

The gene calls are TRBV2 and TRBJ2-2, with TRBD2 matching over 14 bases. The CDR3 has 17 residues. The germline CDR1 and CDR2 sequences are SNHLY and FYNNEI. Trimming took 5 bases from V and 4 from J; bases not matched to a gene: 6. The DNA of the CDR3 is TGTGCCAGCAGTCGGACTAGCGGGAGGAGGAGCACCGGGGAGCTGTTTTTT. This encodes CASSRTSGRRSTGELFF.

This clonotype was detected only a few times. This chain uses TRBV25-1 with TRBJ2-3; 8 bases agree with TRBD1. Trimming cost V 3 bases and J 2 bases; bases outside gene matches: 7. The CDR3 has 16 amino acids. Germline CDR1 and CDR2: MGHDK and SYGVNS. CDR3 region: CASSDPGQDYTDTQYF. The CDR3 DNA is TGTGCCAGCAGTGACCCGGGACAGGATTACACAGATACGCAGTATTTT.

This clonotype was detected many times. The DNA for the CDR3 is TGTGCCAGCAGCTTAGCAGGGACTAGCGGCTACGAGCAGTACTTC. Protein product: CASSLAGTSGYEQYF. This sequence joins TRBV11-2 and TRBJ2-7; 11 bases agree with TRBD2. The length of the CDR3 is 15 residues. Germline V gene data show CDR1 as SGHAT and CDR2 as FQNNGV. V lost 1 base, J lost 3 bases, and 2 bases stayed unmatched.

The genes are TRBV14 and TRBJ2-4; D may be TRBD1 or TRBD2 (6 bases each). Per the germline V gene, CDR1 is SGHDN and CDR2 is FVKESK. The V and J ends lost 1 base and 7 bases respectively, with 11 bases between them. CDR3 size: 14 residues. This CDR3 reads CASSQGRGNNIQYF. DNA for the CDR3: TGTGCCAGCAGCCAAGGGAGGGGGAATAACATTCAGTACTTC. Complete variable domain (other parts from reference TRBV14 and TRBJ2-4): EAGVTQFPSHSVIEKGQTVTLRCDPISGHDNLYWYRRVMGKEIKFLLHFVKESKQDESGMPNNRFLAERTGGTYSTLKVQPAELEDSGVYFCASSQGRGNNIQYFGAGTRLSVL.

V gene TRBV5-4 combines with J gene TRBJ2-3; D unclear. CDR3 size: 14 residues. CDR1 is SGHNT, CDR2 YYREEE, per germline (reference sequence). Trimming took 6 bases from V and 2 from J, leaving 13 bases between them. DNA for the CDR3: TGTGCCAGCACCCGGAGACCTGACACAGATACGCAGTATTTT. Amino acid sequence: CASTRRPDTDTQYF.

This clonotype has a handful of counts. This rearrangement joins TRBV28 to TRBJ2-7; 9 bases fit TRBD1. V shed 4 bases and J 6 bases; nucleotides not matched to a gene: 10. Germline-derived CDR1 and CDR2 are MDHEN and SYDVKM. The length of the CDR3 is 15 residues. The CDR3 bases are TGTGCCAGCAGTTCCTCCGGGACAGGGTCAGGCGAGCAGTACTTC. It is translated as CASSSSGTGSGEQYF.

This clonotype was seen many times. V and J are TRBV3-1 and TRBJ2-6; no definite D call. CDR3 length: 22 amino acids. Germline CDR1 LGHDT, CDR2 YNNKEL (reference sequence). V shed 2 bases and J shed 0 bases, with 26 bases lying between them. In nucleotides, the CDR3 is TGTGCCAGCAGCCAAAGTTATGGCACCCTCTGGGGTGCGGCCTCTGGGGCCAACGTCCTGACTTTC. It translates to CASSQSYGTLWGAASGANVLTF.

This clonotype has a count of ten or more. V and J are TRBV2 and TRBJ2-1; TRBD2 agrees at 9 bases. Germline trimming cut 1 base from V and 8 bases from J; bases unmatched to any gene: 12. The CDR3 loop spans 17 amino acids. CDR1 and CDR2 from the germline V gene are SNHLY and FYNNEI. CDR3 coding DNA: TGTGCCAGCAGTGAAGTCTTCACTAGCGGGTTGTTCGATGAGCAGTTCTTC. It translates to CASSEVFTSGLFDEQFF. The whole variable domain, remainder taken from reference TRBV2 and TRBJ2-1, is EPEVTQTPSHQVTQMGQEVILRCVPISNHLYFYWYRQILGQKVEFLVSFYNNEISEKSEIFDDQFSVERPDGSNFTLKIRSTKLEDSAMYFCASSEVFTSGLFDEQFFGPGTRLTVL.

In its sample, this clonotype was seen many times. The chain employs TRBV5-6 and TRBJ1-1; 9 bases fit TRBD1. The CDR3 has 14 residues. The ends lost 0 bases at V and 3 bases at J; junction bases unmatched: 0. CDR1 is SGHDT, CDR2 YYEEEE, per germline. The CDR3 nucleotides are TGTGCCAGCAGCTTGGACAGGGGGCACACTGAAGCTTTCTTT. Its translation: CASSLDRGHTEAFF.

In this sample, this clonotype turned up many times. The chain links TRBV7-9 to TRBJ2-1; TRBD2 matches at 10 bases. The CDR3 sequence is 14 residues long. The J segment lost 4 bases and the V segment lost 10 bases, leaving 7 bases of the junction unmatched. The germline V gene has CDR1 SEHNR and CDR2 FQNEAQ (reference sequence). CDR3 amino acids: CATVGTSVYNEQFF. The CDR3 nucleotides read TGTGCCACCGTGGGGACTAGCGTTTACAATGAGCAGTTCTTC.

This clonotype was seen at least ten times. The V and J genes are TRBV12-3 or TRBV12-4 and TRBJ2-3; a possible D gene is TRBD2 (6 bases). This CDR3 is 13 amino acids long. V lost 6 bases and J 3 bases, leaving 10 bases between the germline ends. CDR3 sequence (DNA): TGTGCCAGCAGCTTACTAGCTACAGATACGCAGTATTTT. Translating it yields CASSLLATDTQYF.

This sequence joins TRBV2 and TRBJ1-1, with 8 bases identical to TRBD1. This CDR3 has 12 amino acids. J was trimmed by 7 bases and V by 4 bases; bases with no gene match: 2. Germline V lookup: CDR1 SNHLY, CDR2 FYNNEI. CDR3 in amino acids: CASSGTGLEAFF. The CDR3 bases are TGTGCCAGCAGTGGGACAGGGCTTGAAGCTTTCTTT.

In this sample, this clonotype turned up a few times. V is TRBV13 and J is TRBJ2-1, with TRBD2 matching over 9 bases. Looked up from germline, CDR1 is PRHDT and CDR2 is FYEKMQ (reference sequence). The CDR3 is made up of 17 amino acids. The V segment lost 1 base and the J segment 5 bases; nucleotides outside the gene matches: 9. The CDR3 bases are TGTGCCAGCAGCTTAGAAGTTTTACTAGCGGGTAACAATGAGCAGTTCTTC. It specifies CASSLEVLLAGNNEQFF. The full variable domain, with the rest looked up from reference TRBV13 and TRBJ2-1, is AAGVIQSPRHLIKEKRETATLKCYPIPRHDTVYWYQQGPGQDPQFLISFYEKMQSDKGSIPDRFSAQQFSDYHSELNMSSLELGDSALYFCASSLEVLLAGNNEQFFGPGTRLTVL.

This clonotype was seen ten or more times. The chain couples TRBV5-1 to TRBJ2-1, with 9 bases matching TRBD2. V shed 4 bases and J 3 bases; nucleotides not matched to a gene: 14. Germline V CDR1 and CDR2: SGHRS, YFSETQ. CDR3 size: 18 residues. The CDR3 coding sequence is TGCGCCAGCAGCCCCGAGGGTATTAGCGGGAGCCACTACAATGAGCAGTTCTTC. Translated: CASSPEGISGSHYNEQFF.

The chain has TRBV7-2 and TRBJ1-2; D possibly corresponds to TRBD1 (5 bases). The CDR3 runs 15 residues. CDR1 and CDR2 from the germline V gene are SGHTA and FQGNSA. Trimming pared 6 bases from V and 0 bases from J, leaving 14 bases between. CDR3 sequence: CASRPSGGTNYGYTF. CDR3 in DNA: TGTGCCAGCAGACCGTCGGGGGGGACTAACTATGGCTACACCTTC.

This clonotype was seen at least ten times. The CDR3 coding sequence is TGTGCCACCAGTGATCGAGGACAGGGGGAAACAGATACGCAGTATTTT. Its translation: CATSDRGQGETDTQYF. This chain links TRBV24-1 with TRBJ2-3; the match to TRBD1 covers 10 bases. CDR1 is KGHDR, CDR2 SFDVKD, per germline. V gave up 3 bases and J gave up 3 bases; unmatched junction bases: 5. The CDR3 has 16 residues.

This clonotype was recorded many times. The chain couples TRBV12-3 or TRBV12-4 to TRBJ2-5; 8 bases are a match to TRBD2. CDR3 length equals 14 residues. V shed 5 bases, J shed 1 base, and the junction held 3 bases outside the gene matches. The CDR3 reads CASSVSGGQETQYF. The CDR3 region has the DNA TGTGCCAGCAGTGTCAGCGGGGGCCAAGAGACCCAGTACTTC.